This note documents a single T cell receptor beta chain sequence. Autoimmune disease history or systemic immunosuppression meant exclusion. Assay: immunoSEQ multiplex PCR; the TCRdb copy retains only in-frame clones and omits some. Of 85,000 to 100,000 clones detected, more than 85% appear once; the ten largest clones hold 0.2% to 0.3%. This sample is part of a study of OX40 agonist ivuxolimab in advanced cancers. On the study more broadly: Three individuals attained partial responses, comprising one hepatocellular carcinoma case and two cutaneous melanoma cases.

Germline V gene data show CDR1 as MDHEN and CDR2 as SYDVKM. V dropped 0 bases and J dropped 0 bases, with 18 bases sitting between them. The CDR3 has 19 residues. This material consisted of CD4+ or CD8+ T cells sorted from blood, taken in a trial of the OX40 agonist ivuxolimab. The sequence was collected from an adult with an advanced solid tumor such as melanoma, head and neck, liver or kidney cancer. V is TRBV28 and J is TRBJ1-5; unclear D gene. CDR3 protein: CASSLWRSQLEHSNQPQHF. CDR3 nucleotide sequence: TGTGCCAGCAGTTTATGGCGGTCTCAACTAGAACATAGCAATCAGCCCCAGCATTTT.